Listed below are T cell receptor beta chains from one sample, sequenced in a study of cytomegalovirus exposure and HLA in healthy donors. Produced via immunoSEQ multiplex PCR; TCRdb's table is partial and in-frame only. The table has 100,000 to 120,000 clones, 75% to 90% seen once. The sample consisted of PBMCs. The receptors were gathered from a man aged 30 to 39 in good health and CMV-seropositive. Both conserved end residues are part of each CDR3. D genes are given only for firm matches. Clone size is stated in some rows and not others, as once, few, many or a class when expanded.

d_call: .; clone_size: few; j_call: TRBJ1-4; v_call: TRBV5-4; cdr3_aa: CASSLREPTFNEKLFF; cdr3_nt: TGTGCCAGCAGCTTACGGGAACCGACATTTAATGAAAAACTGTTTTTT
d_call: TRBD1; clone_size: .; j_call: TRBJ1-4; v_call: TRBV5-1; cdr3_aa: CASSPFGDRDEKLFF; cdr3_nt: TGCGCCAGCAGCCCGTTTGGGGACAGGGACGAAAAACTGTTTTTT
d_call: .; clone_size: .; j_call: TRBJ2-5; v_call: TRBV4-2; cdr3_aa: CASSQVPRETQYF; cdr3_nt: TGTGCCAGCAGCCAAGTCCCGAGGGAGACCCAGTACTTC
d_call: .; clone_size: .; j_call: TRBJ2-7; v_call: TRBV5-1; cdr3_aa: CASSLPPGEQYF; cdr3_nt: TGCGCCAGCAGCTTGCCACCCGGCGAGCAGTACTTC
d_call: TRBD2; clone_size: .; j_call: TRBJ2-7; v_call: TRBV7-2; cdr3_aa: CASSLVGLAGAVSYEQYF; cdr3_nt: TGTGCCAGCAGCTTAGTGGGACTAGCGGGGGCCGTCTCCTACGAGCAGTACTTC
d_call: .; clone_size: .; j_call: TRBJ1-5; v_call: TRBV28; cdr3_aa: CASTQEQGGQPQHF; cdr3_nt: TGTGCCAGTACCCAGGAACAGGGTGGTCAGCCCCAGCATTTT
d_call: .; clone_size: .; j_call: TRBJ2-3; v_call: TRBV5-4; cdr3_aa: CASSPPRDFGTDTQYF; cdr3_nt: TGTGCCAGCAGCCCACCCCGGGACTTCGGCACAGATACGCAGTATTTT
d_call: TRBD1; clone_size: .; j_call: TRBJ1-1; v_call: TRBV4-3; cdr3_aa: CASSQDRGRGYTEAFF; cdr3_nt: TGCGCCAGCAGCCAAGATAGAGGCAGGGGGTACACTGAAGCTTTCTTT
d_call: .; clone_size: .; j_call: TRBJ1-4; v_call: TRBV11-2; cdr3_aa: CASSPAGATNEKLFF; cdr3_nt: TGTGCCAGCAGCCCAGCGGGGGCAACTAATGAAAAACTGTTTTTT
d_call: TRBD1; clone_size: .; j_call: TRBJ2-7; v_call: TRBV30; cdr3_aa: CAWSVVWDRGRDEQYF; cdr3_nt: TGTGCCTGGAGTGTAGTCTGGGACAGGGGACGAGACGAGCAGTACTTC
d_call: .; clone_size: .; j_call: TRBJ1-5; v_call: TRBV7-2; cdr3_aa: CASSQGGRGLQPQHF; cdr3_nt: TGTGCCAGCAGCCAAGGGGGGAGGGGTTTGCAGCCCCAGCATTTT
d_call: .; clone_size: .; j_call: TRBJ1-1; v_call: TRBV5-1; cdr3_aa: CASSLAGRVGEAFF; cdr3_nt: TGCGCCAGCAGCTTGGCTGGGAGGGTCGGGGAAGCTTTCTTT
d_call: .; clone_size: once; j_call: TRBJ2-1; v_call: TRBV10-3; cdr3_aa: CAISEAQGRYNEQFF; cdr3_nt: TGTGCCATCAGTGAGGCACAGGGACGGTACAATGAGCAGTTCTTC
d_call: TRBD1; clone_size: .; j_call: TRBJ1-6; v_call: TRBV5-1; cdr3_aa: CASGQGASNSPLHF; cdr3_nt: TGCGCCAGCGGACAGGGGGCAAGTAATTCACCCCTCCACTTT
d_call: .; clone_size: .; j_call: TRBJ1-2; v_call: TRBV4-1; cdr3_aa: CASSQTTGNNYGYTF; cdr3_nt: TGCGCCAGCAGCCAAACGACAGGCAATAACTATGGCTACACCTTC
d_call: .; clone_size: .; j_call: TRBJ2-7; v_call: TRBV19; cdr3_aa: CASSEWSRPSYEQYF; cdr3_nt: TGTGCCAGTAGCGAGTGGTCCAGGCCCTCCTACGAGCAGTACTTC
d_call: TRBD1; clone_size: .; j_call: TRBJ1-1; v_call: TRBV18; cdr3_aa: CASSLGINRGGAFF; cdr3_nt: TGTGCCAGCTCCCTGGGAATAAACAGGGGTGGAGCTTTCTTT
d_call: TRBD2; clone_size: .; j_call: TRBJ2-1; v_call: TRBV2; cdr3_aa: CASSVPLAGGYNEQFF; cdr3_nt: TGTGCCAGCAGTGTCCCACTAGCGGGGGGTTACAATGAGCAGTTCTTC
d_call: TRBD1; clone_size: .; j_call: TRBJ2-7; v_call: TRBV30; cdr3_aa: CAWSVRRTGLYEQYF; cdr3_nt: TGTGCCTGGAGTGTAAGGAGGACAGGCCTATACGAGCAGTACTTC
d_call: TRBD1; clone_size: .; j_call: TRBJ1-2; v_call: TRBV4-1; cdr3_aa: CASSRAGQGASYTF; cdr3_nt: TGCGCCAGCAGCCGAGCGGGACAGGGGGCGTCCTACACCTTC
d_call: .; clone_size: .; j_call: TRBJ1-1; v_call: TRBV29-1; cdr3_aa: CSVETGIYTEAFF; cdr3_nt: TGCAGCGTCGAGACAGGAATATACACTGAAGCTTTCTTT
d_call: .; clone_size: .; j_call: TRBJ2-7; v_call: TRBV11-3; cdr3_aa: CASSLSSGAEQYF; cdr3_nt: TGTGCCAGCAGCTTATCTTCGGGAGCCGAGCAGTACTTC
d_call: TRBD1; clone_size: medium-sized; j_call: TRBJ2-7; v_call: TRBV15; cdr3_aa: CATSRDWTGGYEQYF; cdr3_nt: TGTGCCACCAGCAGAGATTGGACAGGGGGCTACGAGCAGTACTTC
d_call: .; clone_size: .; j_call: TRBJ1-2; v_call: TRBV18; cdr3_aa: CASSLFDSLYGYTF; cdr3_nt: TGTGCCAGCTCACTCTTCGACAGTCTATATGGCTACACCTTC
d_call: .; clone_size: .; j_call: TRBJ1-2; v_call: TRBV6-1; cdr3_aa: CASSERGQNSNYGYTF; cdr3_nt: TGTGCCAGCAGTGAAAGAGGACAGAACTCTAACTATGGCTACACCTTC
d_call: TRBD2; clone_size: few; j_call: TRBJ2-4; v_call: TRBV5-1; cdr3_aa: CASSSGSGDIQYF; cdr3_nt: TGCGCCAGCAGTAGCGGGTCGGGTGACATTCAGTACTTC
d_call: TRBD1; clone_size: once; j_call: TRBJ2-7; v_call: TRBV27; cdr3_aa: CASSFRYRGDEQYF; cdr3_nt: TGTGCCAGCAGTTTTCGGTACAGGGGGGACGAGCAGTACTTC
d_call: .; clone_size: .; j_call: TRBJ2-1; v_call: TRBV2; cdr3_aa: CASSPDNEQFF; cdr3_nt: TGTGCCAGCAGTCCGGACAATGAGCAGTTCTTC
d_call: .; clone_size: .; j_call: TRBJ1-2; v_call: TRBV6-4; cdr3_aa: CASSEGQGGYGYTF; cdr3_nt: TGTGCCAGCAGTGAAGGGCAGGGAGGTTATGGCTACACCTTC
d_call: .; clone_size: .; j_call: TRBJ2-1; v_call: TRBV6-5; cdr3_aa: CASSRGRGKNEQFF; cdr3_nt: TGTGCCAGCAGCCGGGGCAGGGGAAAGAATGAGCAGTTCTTC
d_call: .; clone_size: once; j_call: TRBJ1-6; v_call: TRBV28; cdr3_aa: CASSVRVPLHF; cdr3_nt: TGTGCCAGCAGTGTCAGGGTACCCCTCCACTTT
d_call: .; clone_size: few; j_call: TRBJ1-1; v_call: TRBV10-2; cdr3_aa: CASSESTVHTEAFF; cdr3_nt: TGCGCCAGCAGTGAGTCTACAGTCCACACTGAAGCTTTCTTT
d_call: .; clone_size: .; j_call: TRBJ1-2; v_call: TRBV29-1; cdr3_aa: CGVEGEYGYTF; cdr3_nt: TGCGGCGTTGAAGGGGAGTATGGCTACACCTTC
d_call: TRBD2; clone_size: .; j_call: TRBJ2-1; v_call: TRBV7-2; cdr3_aa: CASSSRTSGGADEQFF; cdr3_nt: TGTGCCAGCAGCTCCCGGACTAGCGGGGGGGCCGATGAGCAGTTCTTC
d_call: .; clone_size: once; j_call: TRBJ2-2; v_call: TRBV19; cdr3_aa: CASRSGNGELFF; cdr3_nt: TGTGCCAGTAGATCGGGGAACGGGGAGCTGTTTTTT
d_call: TRBD2; clone_size: .; j_call: TRBJ2-7; v_call: TRBV27; cdr3_aa: CASSFLRSSGGGYEQYF; cdr3_nt: TGTGCCAGCAGTTTCCTCAGATCTAGCGGGGGTGGATACGAGCAGTACTTC
d_call: .; clone_size: .; j_call: TRBJ1-3; v_call: TRBV11-2; cdr3_aa: CASSSRLTGNTIYF; cdr3_nt: TGTGCCAGCAGCTCGAGGCTGACTGGAAACACCATATATTTT
d_call: .; clone_size: .; j_call: TRBJ1-2; v_call: TRBV9; cdr3_aa: CASSRAVFGYTF; cdr3_nt: TGTGCCAGCAGCCGTGCGGTGTTTGGCTACACCTTC
d_call: TRBD1; clone_size: .; j_call: TRBJ1-2; v_call: TRBV9; cdr3_aa: CTSSPQPGTGSGYTF; cdr3_nt: TGTACCAGCAGCCCCCAGCCCGGGACAGGGAGCGGCTACACCTTC
d_call: .; clone_size: .; j_call: TRBJ2-7; v_call: TRBV21-1; cdr3_aa: CASSNHRRLRYEQYF; cdr3_nt: TGTGCCAGCAGCAATCACCGCAGACTAAGGTACGAGCAGTACTTC
d_call: .; clone_size: .; j_call: TRBJ1-4; v_call: TRBV4-1; cdr3_aa: CASSQGGYTTNEKLFF; cdr3_nt: TGCGCCAGCAGCCAAGGGGGCTATACAACTAATGAAAAACTGTTTTTT
d_call: TRBD1; clone_size: .; j_call: TRBJ2-7; v_call: TRBV18; cdr3_aa: CASSPPTGDRNEQYF; cdr3_nt: TGTGCCAGCTCACCCCCGACAGGGGATCGCAACGAGCAGTACTTC
d_call: .; clone_size: once; j_call: TRBJ2-5; v_call: TRBV5-1; cdr3_aa: CASSWTVQETQYF; cdr3_nt: TGCGCCAGCAGCTGGACAGTCCAAGAGACCCAGTACTTC
d_call: TRBD1; clone_size: .; j_call: TRBJ2-2; v_call: TRBV4-1; cdr3_aa: CASSRGQGETGELFF; cdr3_nt: TGCGCCAGCAGCCGCGGACAGGGGGAAACCGGGGAGCTGTTTTTT
d_call: TRBD1; clone_size: .; j_call: TRBJ1-2; v_call: TRBV4-1; cdr3_aa: CASSQRKDYDRGQEGYTF; cdr3_nt: TGCGCCAGCAGCCAACGCAAAGATTATGACAGGGGGCAGGAAGGCTACACCTTC
d_call: TRBD1; clone_size: few; j_call: TRBJ1-4; v_call: TRBV6-1; cdr3_aa: CASSDGTGGYEKLFF; cdr3_nt: TGTGCCAGCAGTGATGGAACAGGGGGATATGAAAAACTGTTTTTT
d_call: .; clone_size: .; j_call: TRBJ1-2; v_call: TRBV14; cdr3_aa: CASTLTGTTSNYGYTF; cdr3_nt: TGTGCCAGCACCTTGACAGGAACGACCTCTAACTATGGCTACACCTTC
d_call: .; clone_size: .; j_call: TRBJ2-2; v_call: TRBV19; cdr3_aa: CASSIVASTGELFF; cdr3_nt: TGTGCCAGTAGTATTGTAGCATCCACCGGGGAGCTGTTTTTT
d_call: TRBD2; clone_size: .; j_call: TRBJ2-1; v_call: TRBV5-1; cdr3_aa: CASSFRAAGGLYNEQFF; cdr3_nt: TGCGCCAGCAGCTTTCGGGCAGCGGGGGGGCTGTACAATGAGCAGTTCTTC
d_call: .; clone_size: .; j_call: TRBJ1-4; v_call: TRBV2; cdr3_aa: CASSVLGGGLNEKLFF; cdr3_nt: TGTGCCAGCAGTGTCCTGGGGGGGGGCCTGAATGAAAAACTGTTTTTT
d_call: TRBD2; clone_size: .; j_call: TRBJ2-2; v_call: TRBV5-1; cdr3_aa: CASRTSGGRTGELFF; cdr3_nt: TGCGCCAGCCGGACTAGCGGGGGGAGGACCGGGGAGCTGTTTTTT
d_call: .; clone_size: once; j_call: TRBJ1-6; v_call: TRBV15; cdr3_aa: CATSSVEGTGRGSPLHF; cdr3_nt: TGTGCCACCAGCAGCGTTGAGGGAACAGGGAGGGGTTCACCCCTCCACTTT
d_call: TRBD1; clone_size: .; j_call: TRBJ2-4; v_call: TRBV29-1; cdr3_aa: CSVEGRTGAQYF; cdr3_nt: TGCAGCGTTGAAGGACGGACAGGGGCACAGTACTTC
d_call: .; clone_size: few; j_call: TRBJ1-1; v_call: TRBV5-1; cdr3_aa: CASSLDREAFF; cdr3_nt: TGCGCCAGCAGCTTGGACAGGGAAGCTTTCTTT
d_call: TRBD1; clone_size: .; j_call: TRBJ2-5; v_call: TRBV11-2; cdr3_aa: CASSGDRVWETQYF; cdr3_nt: TGTGCCAGCAGCGGGGACAGGGTATGGGAGACCCAGTACTTC
d_call: TRBD2; clone_size: .; j_call: TRBJ2-5; v_call: TRBV5-1; cdr3_aa: CASSWSRLAGGPETQYF; cdr3_nt: TGCGCCAGCAGCTGGAGTCGACTAGCGGGGGGGCCCGAGACCCAGTACTTC
d_call: .; clone_size: .; j_call: TRBJ1-1; v_call: TRBV13; cdr3_aa: CASSLGRQGTEAFF; cdr3_nt: TGTGCCAGCAGCTTAGGCCGGCAGGGAACTGAAGCTTTCTTT
d_call: .; clone_size: .; j_call: TRBJ2-7; v_call: TRBV9; cdr3_aa: CASSVVASTSYEQYF; cdr3_nt: TGTGCCAGCAGCGTAGTGGCCTCGACTTCCTACGAGCAGTACTTC